Shown below are 23 T cell receptor beta chains from a single sample sequenced in a study of blood T cells in healthy people across ages. A second PCR of about 6 to 11 cycles used a sample-barcoded 5' primer and a J-beta primer mix. TCRdb itself ran the 5' RACE reads through MiXCR, one entry per CDR3 protein. Altogether 550,000 to 600,000 distinct CDR3 sequences are present, more than 45% being singletons, with the ten largest covering approximately 25%. Sequencing was done on a sample of blood. Receptor source: an elderly man in good health.

The chain employs TRBV20-1 and TRBJ1-4; no firm D call. Trimming stripped 3 bases from V and 0 bases from J, with 5 bases between. This CDR3 region has 13 residues. CDR1 DFQATT and CDR2 SNEGSKA come from the germline V gene (reference sequence). This chain's CDR3 is CSARVSTNEKLFF. The DNA of the CDR3 is TGCAGTGCTAGGGTGTCAACTAATGAAAAACTGTTTTTT.

This chain joins TRBV29-1 and TRBJ1-1; no definite D call. The CDR3 has 11 amino acids. The V end was cut by 7 bases, the J end by 2 bases, with 8 bases between. CDR1 is SQVTM and CDR2 is ANQGSEA in the germline V gene. The CDR3 coding sequence is TGCAGCGGCAGAACTAACACTGAAGCTTTCTTT. It codes for CSGRTNTEAFF.

The J gene is TRBJ2-7, the V gene TRBV9; TRBD1 might be the D (6 bases). Trimming took 0 bases from V and 0 from J, leaving 13 bases between them. Germline V CDR1 and CDR2: SGDLS, YYNGEE. This CDR3 has 16 amino acids. The CDR3 DNA reads TGTGCCAGCAGCGTAGGAACGGACAGAGTCTCCTACGAGCAGTACTTC. Translation gives CASSVGTDRVSYEQYF.

This clonotype appeared a few times. The chain combines TRBV20-1 with TRBJ2-1; 8 nucleotides line up with TRBD2. Germline CDR1 DFQATT, CDR2 SNEGSKA (reference sequence). Germline trimming cut 0 bases from V and 4 bases from J; bases unmatched to any gene: 11. The CDR3 extends over 17 amino acids. CDR3 protein: CSARDPGGGLLYNEQFF. The CDR3 DNA reads TGCAGTGCTAGAGATCCGGGGGGGGGACTATTATACAATGAGCAGTTCTTC.

In this sample, this clonotype turned up a few times. The J gene is TRBJ2-1, the V gene TRBV6-6, with 10 bases identical to TRBD2. The last part of the DNA fits TRBJ2-7 better; the J call may be wrong. Germline CDR1 and CDR2: MNHNY and SVGAGI (reference sequence). This CDR3 spans 15 amino acids. The CDR3 loop is CASSSLAGSGNEQYF. CDR3 nucleotides: TGTGCCAGCAGCTCACTAGCGGGATCGGGGAATGAGCAGTACTTC.

V gene TRBV12-3 or TRBV12-4 combines with J gene TRBJ1-1; possible D gene TRBD1, 5 bases. The CDR3 length is 14 residues. The V end was cut by 3 bases, the J end by 8 bases, with 16 bases between. For the CDR3, the DNA is TGTGCCAGCAGTTTCTGGGGCGCCGGGACGGAAGCTTTCTTT. It encodes CASSFWGAGTEAFF.

This clonotype showed up just a few times. The rearrangement links TRBV29-1 to TRBJ2-2; D not resolved. Germline CDR1 is SQVTM and CDR2 is ANQGSEA. The CDR3 loop spans 13 amino acids. V was cut by 4 bases and J by 2 bases, with 8 bases left in between. CDR3 bases: TGCAGCGTTGGTCGGATTAACACCGGGGAGCTGTTTTTT. It specifies CSVGRINTGELFF.

The rearrangement uses TRBV4-3 and TRBJ2-1; a possible D gene is TRBD1 (5 bases). The CDR3 contains 15 residues. Deletions cut 4 bases from V and 9 bases from J, with 19 bases between. The germline V gene has CDR1 LGHNA and CDR2 YSLEER. In nucleotides, the CDR3 is TGCGCCAGCAGCCGTGGCAGGGCGGATGCCGCTGAGCAGTTCTTC. Translated, it gives CASSRGRADAAEQFF.

J is TRBJ1-1 and V is TRBV3-1, with D unclear. The CDR3 length is 15 residues. CDR1 and CDR2 (germline): LGHDT, YNNKEL (reference sequence). Trimming stripped 1 base from V and 1 base from J, with 10 bases between. The CDR3 sequence is CASSQGRTGNTEAFF. CDR3 nucleotide sequence: TGTGCCAGCAGCCAAGGGCGGACGGGGAACACTGAAGCTTTCTTT. Full variable domain (remainder filled in from reference TRBV3-1 and TRBJ1-1): DTAVSQTPKYLVTQMGNDKSIKCEQNLGHDTMYWYKQDSKKFLKIMFSYNNKELIINETVPNRFSPKSPDKAHLNLHINSLELGDSAVYFCASSQGRTGNTEAFFGQGTRLTVV.

The sample holds many counts of this clonotype. The rearrangement links TRBV6-5 to TRBJ1-2; D is ambiguous. The germline V gene has CDR1 MNHEY and CDR2 SVGAGI. The germline V and J ends were trimmed by 2 bases and 2 bases, with 12 bases remaining between them. CDR3 length: 15 residues. The CDR3 region has the DNA TGTGCCAGCAGTTACAGGCAGCCCCCAAACTATGGCTACACCTTC. Protein: CASSYRQPPNYGYTF.

This chain joins TRBV20-1 and TRBJ1-2; a weak D match, TRBD1 (6 bases). Germline CDR1 DFQATT, CDR2 SNEGSKA (reference sequence). The CDR3 sequence is 14 residues long. V lost 6 bases to trimming and J lost 0 bases, with 14 bases between them. The CDR3 spells CSAPPGHPNYGYTF. The CDR3 coding sequence is TGCAGTGCCCCTCCGGGACATCCTAACTATGGCTACACCTTC.

The chain is built from TRBV7-9 and TRBJ2-7; D gene unclear. Trimming pared 5 bases from V and 0 bases from J, leaving 11 bases between. The CDR3 has 14 residues. Per germline, CDR1 SEHNR and CDR2 FQNEAQ (reference sequence). The CDR3 sequence is CASSTTRSSYEQYF. The CDR3, as DNA: TGTGCCAGCAGCACGACCCGAAGCTCCTACGAGCAGTACTTC.

The rearrangement joins TRBV25-1 to TRBJ2-1; tentatively, D is TRBD1 or TRBD2 (5 bases each). CDR3 length: 13 amino acids. CDR1 and CDR2 (germline): MGHDK, SYGVNS. V was trimmed by 1 base and J by 8 bases, leaving 9 bases between them. The CDR3 loop is CASSELKGHEQFF. The DNA of the CDR3 is TGTGCCAGCAGTGAATTAAAGGGACATGAGCAGTTCTTC.

This rearrangement joins TRBV20-1 to TRBJ1-2; no clear D gene. CDR1 and CDR2 (germline): DFQATT, SNEGSKA (reference sequence). V was cut by 3 bases and J by 2 bases, with 7 bases left in between. This CDR3 has 12 amino acids. The CDR3 nucleotides read TGCAGTGCTAGCCCGCCCAACTATGGCTACACCTTC. Translated: CSASPPNYGYTF.

The chain carries TRBV5-6 and TRBJ1-5; D is undetermined. This CDR3 is 12 amino acids long. Deletions cut 2 bases from V and 6 bases from J, with 6 bases between. Germline values: CDR1 SGHDT, CDR2 YYEEEE. The CDR3 coding sequence is TGTGCCAGCAGCTTATATCTTCAGCCCCAGCATTTT. As protein: CASSLYLQPQHF.

A remark on this clonotype: A junction boundary mismatches the germline segment, possibly from a read error. The chain joins TRBV7-2 to TRBJ2-3; D not certain. The germline V gene encodes CDR1 SGHTA and CDR2 FQGNSA. The CDR3 has 13 residues. The chain's CDR3 is CAGSLFSTDTQYF. In nucleotides, the CDR3 is TGTGCCGGCAGCTTATTTTCTACAGATACGCAGTATTTT.

This clonotype was detected ten times or more. The chain is built from TRBV7-2 and TRBJ1-6; unclear D gene. This CDR3 comprises 12 residues. The V end was cut by 3 bases, the J end by 7 bases, with 4 bases between. The V gene's germline CDR1 is SGHTA and CDR2 FQGNSA. CDR3 in amino acids: CASSLGNSPLHF. Here the CDR3 DNA reads TGTGCCAGCAGCTTGGGAAATTCACCCCTCCACTTT. The full variable domain, completed using reference TRBV7-2 and TRBJ1-6, is GAGVSQSPSNKVTEKGKDVELRCDPISGHTALYWYRQSLGQGLEFLIYFQGNSAPDKSGLPSDRFSAERTGGSVSTLTIQRTQQEDSAVYLCASSLGNSPLHFGNGTRLTVT.

This clonotype was seen only a few times. The chain joins TRBV7-9 to TRBJ2-1; D is possibly TRBD1 (5 bases). Trimming pared 1 base from V and 5 bases from J, leaving 15 bases between. This CDR3 is built from 16 residues. Germline V gene data show CDR1 as SEHNR and CDR2 as FQNEAQ (reference sequence). The CDR3 reads CASSLVLRVLNNEQFF. The CDR3 bases are TGTGCCAGCAGCTTAGTTCTCAGGGTTCTGAACAATGAGCAGTTCTTC.

The genes are TRBV20-1 and TRBJ2-1; 7 bases line up with TRBD2. CDR3 length: 13 residues. V lost 0 bases and J lost 6; bases outside the gene matches: 2. CDR1 is DFQATT, CDR2 SNEGSKA, per germline (reference sequence). DNA of the CDR3: TGCAGTGCTAGAGATGGGAGGGGCAATGAGCAGTTCTTC. This codes for CSARDGRGNEQFF.

The J gene is TRBJ2-1, the V gene TRBV7-2, with 9 bases fitting TRBD2. Trimming cost V 3 bases and J 4 bases; bases outside gene matches: 4. CDR3 length: 15 residues. Germline V CDR1 and CDR2: SGHTA, FQGNSA. CDR3 in DNA: TGTGCCAGCAGCTTTCGGCGGGAGGGGTACAATGAGCAGTTCTTC. As protein: CASSFRREGYNEQFF. Full variable domain (remainder filled in from reference TRBV7-2 and TRBJ2-1): GAGVSQSPSNKVTEKGKDVELRCDPISGHTALYWYRQSLGQGLEFLIYFQGNSAPDKSGLPSDRFSAERTGGSVSTLTIQRTQQEDSAVYLCASSFRREGYNEQFFGPGTRLTVL.

The chain is built from TRBV5-1 and TRBJ1-5, with a weak D call TRBD1 (6 bases). Per the germline V gene, CDR1 is SGHRS and CDR2 is YFSETQ. Trimming left V 4 bases short and J 5 bases short, with 13 bases between. This CDR3 contains 14 residues. CDR3 in amino acids: CASSPRGGDQPQHF. CDR3 in DNA: TGCGCCAGCAGCCCTCGAGGGGGGGATCAGCCCCAGCATTTT.

The chain couples TRBV28 to TRBJ2-3, with 14 bases aligning to TRBD2. Germline-derived CDR1 and CDR2 are MDHEN and SYDVKM. With 5 bases clipped from V and 1 base from J, the junction kept 11 bases outside the gene matches. This CDR3 spans 19 amino acids. CDR3 nucleotide sequence: TGTGCCAGCAGTGAATCCGGGACTAGCGGGAGTTATGGCACAGATACGCAGTATTTT. Amino acid sequence: CASSESGTSGSYGTDTQYF.

This clonotype was seen many times. The gene calls are TRBV29-1 and TRBJ2-7; D not certain. The CDR3 covers 11 residues. CDR1 is SQVTM, CDR2 ANQGSEA, per germline. V was shortened by 7 bases and J by 9 bases, with 16 bases between the two germline ends. The CDR3 loop reads CSGRNSNAQYF. CDR3 in DNA: TGCAGCGGCCGAAATAGTAACGCGCAGTACTTC.